The clone carrying this T cell receptor (beta chain) has only a few counts. TCRdb re-called the RT-PCR reads through MiXCR, storing one row per CDR3 protein. This sample has about a million distinct CDR3 sequences, with over 15% found just once. These data come from a study of patients and donors after allogeneic stem cell transplantation. Trimming took 2 bases from V and 4 from J; bases not matched to a gene: 5. The CDR3 covers 14 residues. Germline values: CDR1 DFQATT, CDR2 SNEGSKA (reference sequence). The J gene is TRBJ2-5, the V gene TRBV20-1, with TRBD1 identical over 9 bases. This receptor was taken from a human donor who was either an allogeneic HSCT recipient or a stem cell or donor lymphocyte infusion donor (not recorded which). It is not recorded whose cells these are; they may come from a transplant donor. Input material: blood, either unsorted or a sorted T cell fraction (not recorded which). In DNA form, the CDR3 reads TGCAGTGCTAGACTAACAGGGGGCAGAGAGACCCAGTACTTC. The encoded protein is CSARLTGGRETQYF.